The 18 T cell receptor beta chains below all came from one sample that was sequenced in a study of shared clonotypes between healthy human individuals. Produced via immunoSEQ multiplex PCR; TCRdb's table is partial and in-frame only. The table records 730,000 or so clones, around 72% of them present only once. The material sequenced was memory CD4+ T cells sorted from blood. Subset here: CD45RA-negative fraction. The receptors were sampled from a woman between 25 and 40 years old in good health.

The gene calls are TRBV5-1 and TRBJ1-2; D is uncertain. V was cut by 0 bases and J by 2 bases, with 11 bases left in between. CDR1 and CDR2 (germline): SGHRS, YFSETQ. The CDR3 length is 15 residues. DNA for the CDR3: TGCGCCAGCAGCTTGGTTAGGTCGGGGAACTATGGCTACACCTTC. This translates into CASSLVRSGNYGYTF.

The chain has TRBV4-1 and TRBJ1-4, with a possible D match to TRBD1 (6 bases). This CDR3 is 14 amino acids long. V was shortened by 4 bases and J by 5 bases, with 11 bases between the two germline ends. Germline values: CDR1 MGHRA, CDR2 YSYEKL. The CDR3, as DNA: TGCGCCAGCAGCCCCGGGACATGGAATGAAAAACTGTTTTTT. Encoded protein: CASSPGTWNEKLFF.

The rearrangement links TRBV7-9 to TRBJ1-1; no clear D gene. Germline lookup yields CDR1 SEHNR and CDR2 FQNEAQ (reference sequence). The CDR3 spans 16 residues. V dropped 3 bases and J dropped 2 bases, with 16 bases sitting between them. The CDR3 bases are TGTGCCAGCAGCTTCTTAGGCACCGGGAGAAACACTGAAGCTTTCTTT. Protein product: CASSFLGTGRNTEAFF. The full variable domain, its missing parts supplied by reference TRBV7-9 and TRBJ1-1, is DTGVSQNPRHKITKRGQNVTFRCDPISEHNRLYWYRQTLGQGPEFLTYFQNEAQLEKSRLLSDRFSAERPKGSFSTLEIQRTEQGDSAMYLCASSFLGTGRNTEAFFGQGTRLTVV.

This clone was observed a few times. The chain employs TRBV19 and TRBJ2-6; 8 bases agree with TRBD1. Germline V lookup: CDR1 LNHDA, CDR2 SQIVND (reference sequence). The V and J ends lost 5 bases and 3 bases, in that order; junction bases with no gene match: 6. The CDR3 is 16 amino acids. As DNA, the CDR3 is TGTGCCAGTAGTGAAGGACAGGGCTTTGGGGCCAACGTCCTGACTTTC. Translated, it gives CASSEGQGFGANVLTF.

This chain uses TRBV29-1 with TRBJ1-2, with a tentative D call TRBD1 (6 bases). CDR1 is SQVTM, CDR2 ANQGSEA, per germline. CDR3 length: 12 amino acids. Deletions cut 4 bases from V and 5 bases from J, with 11 bases between. The DNA of the CDR3 is TGCAGCGTTGGAGGACAGCTATATGGCTACACCTTC. As protein: CSVGGQLYGYTF.

The gene calls are TRBV7-8 and TRBJ2-1, with 9 bases that match TRBD2. The trim removed 0 bases at V and 4 bases at J, leaving 7 bases unmatched. This CDR3 is 17 amino acids long. In germline, CDR1 is SGHVS, CDR2 FQNEAQ. CDR3 nucleotide sequence: TGTGCCAGCAGCTTAGCGGTATATAGCGGGGGATACAATGAGCAGTTCTTC. This encodes CASSLAVYSGGYNEQFF.

The rearrangement uses TRBV5-4 and TRBJ2-7; 9 positions match TRBD1. Looked up from germline, CDR1 is SGHNT and CDR2 is YYREEE (reference sequence). This CDR3 comprises 13 residues. The V and J ends lost 4 bases and 10 bases, in that order; junction bases with no gene match: 9. The DNA for the CDR3 is TGTGCCAGCAGCCTCGTAGGACAGGGGCGTCAGTACTTC. Amino acid sequence: CASSLVGQGRQYF.

The chain employs TRBV5-1 and TRBJ2-3, with TRBD2 matching over 7 bases. The CDR3 is 16 amino acids. CDR1 is SGHRS, CDR2 YFSETQ, per germline. V shed 1 base and J 3 bases; nucleotides not matched to a gene: 8. The CDR3 region is CASSLQGGRGTDTQYF. The CDR3 coding sequence is TGCGCCAGCAGCTTGCAGGGCGGGAGAGGTACAGATACGCAGTATTTT. Full variable domain (rest looked up from reference TRBV5-1 and TRBJ2-3): KAGVTQTPRYLIKTRGQQVTLSCSPISGHRSVSWYQQTPGQGLQFLFEYFSETQRNKGNFPGRFSGRQFSNSRSEMNVSTLELGDSALYLCASSLQGGRGTDTQYFGPGTRLTVL.

This clone was observed at least ten times. Other nucleotide sequences from this sample produce the same CDR3. V is TRBV2 and J is TRBJ2-1, with D perhaps TRBD2 (6 bases). The germline V and J ends were trimmed by 4 bases and 5 bases, with 12 bases remaining between them. Germline V CDR1 and CDR2: SNHLY, FYNNEI. The CDR3 loop spans 14 amino acids. The CDR3 spells CASSGGRTDNEQFF. CDR3 bases: TGTGCCAGCAGTGGTGGGAGGACCGACAATGAGCAGTTCTTC.

V is TRBV18 and J is TRBJ1-2; D not resolved. Germline V gene lookup returns CDR1 KGHSH and CDR2 LQKENI. The CDR3 contains 13 residues. Trimming pared 3 bases from V and 3 bases from J, leaving 8 bases between. CDR3 bases: TGTGCCAGCTCACCCGAGGAAGACTATGGCTACACCTTC. This translates into CASSPEEDYGYTF.

The chain is built from TRBV29-1 and TRBJ2-7, with TRBD1 as a possible D gene (6 bases). The CDR3 is 15 residues long. Trimming removed 1 base at V and 0 bases at J, with 13 bases between. The germline gives CDR1 SQVTM, CDR2 ANQGSEA. CDR3 sequence reads: CSVEGTGTSSYEQYF. The CDR3 nucleotides read TGCAGCGTTGAAGGCACCGGGACATCCTCCTACGAGCAGTACTTC.

Concerning this clone: At the DNA level, this CDR3 is encoded by other sequences in the same sample as well. J is TRBJ2-3 and V is TRBV5-1; 9 nucleotides agree with TRBD2. V shed 0 bases and J 0 bases; nucleotides not matched to a gene: 2. CDR1 SGHRS and CDR2 YFSETQ come from the germline V gene. This CDR3 region has 16 residues. The CDR3 protein is CASSLATSGSTDTQYF. The CDR3 region has the DNA TGCGCCAGCAGCTTGGCCACTAGCGGGAGCACAGATACGCAGTATTTT.

V usage is TRBV30 and J usage is TRBJ1-1; D remains unclear. The V and J ends lost 1 base and 2 bases respectively, with 8 bases between them. This CDR3 region has 13 residues. Germline loops: CDR1 GTSNPN, CDR2 SVGIG (reference sequence). This CDR3 is CAWSGTVNTEAFF. The CDR3 DNA sequence: TGTGCCTGGAGTGGGACGGTAAACACTGAAGCTTTCTTT.

This chain joins TRBV5-1 and TRBJ1-3; TRBD1 might be the D (6 bases). This CDR3 has 15 residues. CDR1 SGHRS and CDR2 YFSETQ come from the germline V gene. The ends were cut back, 1 base at V and 4 bases at J, with 12 bases in the middle. The CDR3 sequence: CASSLSYGQGNTIYF. The CDR3 DNA reads as TGCGCCAGCAGCTTGTCCTATGGACAGGGAAACACCATATATTTT.

The chain recombines TRBV7-2 with TRBJ2-2; 9 nucleotides agree with TRBD1. The CDR3 is 15 amino acids. Germline values: CDR1 SGHTA, CDR2 FQGNSA. V lost 1 base, J lost 9 bases, and 6 bases stayed unmatched. CDR3 nucleotide sequence: TGTGCCAGCAGCTTAGACTGGACAGGGGTAAGGGAGCTGTTTTTT. This codes for CASSLDWTGVRELFF.

The count of this clone is one. V and J are TRBV6-5 and TRBJ1-4; D ambiguous. The germline V and J ends were trimmed by 6 bases and 5 bases, with 13 bases remaining between them. This CDR3 has 14 residues. CDR1 is MNHEY and CDR2 is SVGAGI in the germline V gene. CDR3 nucleotide sequence: TGTGCCAGCAGACGACATGGACGGAATGAAAAACTGTTTTTT. Its translation: CASRRHGRNEKLFF.

Details on this clone: Within the sample, other DNA sequences also encode this same CDR3. V usage is TRBV7-6 and J usage is TRBJ1-5, with 8 bases lining up with TRBD1. Looked up from germline, CDR1 is SGHVS and CDR2 is FNYEAQ. The CDR3 loop spans 14 amino acids. The V segment lost 5 bases and the J segment 2 bases; nucleotides outside the gene matches: 2. The CDR3 nucleotides read TGTGCCAGCAGCGCACAGGGGGGCAATCAGCCCCAGCATTTT. Translated: CASSAQGGNQPQHF.

The chain employs TRBV29-1 and TRBJ2-7, with 9 nucleotides matching TRBD2. The J call may not be correct, given that the DNA end is closer to TRBJ2-5. This CDR3 is built from 12 residues. Germline values: CDR1 SQVTM, CDR2 ANQGSEA. The CDR3 sequence is CSVGQLAGTQYF. DNA for the CDR3: TGCAGCGTGGGTCAACTAGCGGGGACCCAGTACTTC.